This T cell receptor beta chain was sequenced in a study of cytomegalovirus exposure and HLA in healthy donors (dated by TCRdb to about 2017). Regarding the complete study: The 500 to 700 repertoires of the first cohort and the roughly 120 validation repertoires were produced on the same platform, according to a later analysis. The aim of the study was to test whether cataloging public T cell receptors could identify signatures of past pathogen exposure. A separate validation cohort of 100 to 150 different subjects was used in addition to the approximately 640-subject first cohort. High-throughput TCR immunosequencing, statistical association of individual TCRs with disease status, and machine learning were combined to predict cytomegalovirus infection status. General study outcomes and caveats: The study gave a list of 150 to 200 TCR beta chains associated with cytomegalovirus. In vitro tests confirmed that a few of the cytomegalovirus-associated TCR beta chains recognize cytomegalovirus antigens. All 120 or so repertoires were used to score co-occurrence in the validation cohort in a later analysis, because that analysis had no HLA typing for the cohort. In a later analysis, TCRs clustered in the first cohort were found to also tend to co-occur in the roughly 130 validation repertoires, with 94% of cluster scores above 0. According to the authors, the approach could potentially be generalized to other disease states and immunological phenotypes. The classifier was reported to diagnose cytomegalovirus status with high specificity and sensitivity in both the original and validation cohorts. While some public TCRs were present in many individuals, most TCR sequences turned up only very rarely across donors.

The library was generated by the immunoSEQ multiplex PCR assay. In the paper's pipeline: A statistical classification framework was built to diagnose cytomegalovirus status from the catalog of TCR beta chain sequences. Sourced from immuneACCESS, this table was stored by TCRdb with only in-frame sequences that have V and J called. A share of the clones is absent; for the studies checked, an unresolved V gene accounts for under half, and the remainder has no known explanation. D and trimming were read from the DNA, whereas the V and J calls and clone size are those reported in that table. The sample table shows about 150,000 clones, and 85% to 90% are seen once. The ten biggest clones cover 3.3% of the sample. The germline V gene (reference sequence) supplies CDR1 SSHAT and CDR2 FNYEAQ. Measured from the cysteine to the phenylalanine, the CDR3 is 19 residues long. Of the read, only the CDR3 DNA is kept; its 57 bases are in frame from base 1.

About this clone itself: No cognate antigen has been identified for it. Germline is not matched at one junction end, which may reflect a read error.

Separate from the roughly 660-subject first cohort, the validation cohort of about 130 subjects was the group to which the donors belonged. Material: PBMCs. The chain employs TRBV7-7 and TRBJ1-5; 11 junctional bases match TRBD1. This TCR was recovered from a woman aged 18-30 years in good health and CMV-seropositive. The CDR3 reads CASSPRDRGRNGPSGPQHF. The DNA sequence reads TGTGCTAGCAGCCCAAGGGACAGGGGGAGGAACGGGCCGTCTGGGCCCCAGCATTTT.